These 3 T cell receptor beta chains were sequenced from one sample in a study of T cell repertoires in cytomegalovirus infection. One entry per CDR3 protein, called by TCRdb with MiXCR from the reads. The repertoire holds 200,000 to 300,000 distinct CDR3 sequences, with about 7% as singletons. The sample comprised PBMCs. Receptor source: a human donor in good health (CMV status not recorded). Some clones in this sample may be carry-over from other donors' samples.

This clonotype was recorded at least ten times. The chain recombines TRBV7-2 with TRBJ1-1; 8 bases align to TRBD1. J lost 5 bases, V lost 2 bases, and 10 bases had no gene match. Germline loops: CDR1 SGHTA, CDR2 FQGNSA. The CDR3 loop spans 16 amino acids. Written as DNA, the CDR3 is TGTGCCAGCAGCTTATCAGGGGGCGCTGGTAGGACTGAAGCTTTCTTT. It translates to CASSLSGGAGRTEAFF.

Ten or more counts support this clonotype. CDR3 protein: CASKKGVVDQPQHF. The CDR3 DNA reads as TGTGCCAGTAAGAAGGGGGTCGTCGATCAGCCCCAGCATTTT. The chain joins TRBV19 to TRBJ1-5; D might be TRBD1 (6 bases). Trimming shortened V by 7 bases and J by 5 bases, and 15 bases separated the two germline ends. The germline gives CDR1 LNHDA, CDR2 SQIVND (reference sequence). The CDR3 spans 14 residues.

This clonotype was seen many times. The gene calls are TRBV5-4 and TRBJ2-2; D unclear. Germline V gives CDR1 SGHNT, CDR2 YYREEE (reference sequence). This CDR3 comprises 15 residues. Trimming took off 0 bases at V and 7 bases at J, with 13 bases between the two ends. Written as DNA, the CDR3 is TGTGCCAGCAGCTTGGGGACCAAACCGGGCGGGGAGCTGTTTTTT. Translation: CASSLGTKPGGELFF.